A selection of T cell receptor beta chains follows, all from one sample in a study of control samples from healthy donors and cancer patients. Assay used: immunoSEQ multiplex PCR; TCRdb lists only in-frame clones, some missing. The table lists about 120,000 clones, roughly 87% of them singletons, with around 1.7% in the top ten. Sequencing used blood. All receptors come from a young man in good health. CDR3s include the opening cysteine and the closing phenylalanine or tryptophan. The order of the fields is clone size, J gene, V gene, D gene, CDR3 protein, CDR3 DNA. A D gene is named only where the DNA matches it firmly. Some rows mark clone size as missing; the rest say once, few, many or name a class of expanded clone.

size: -; J: TRBJ1-3; V: TRBV6-2/TRBV6-3; D: TRBD1; CDR3: CASSPPGQGRNTIYF; DNA: TGTGCCAGCAGTCCCCCGGGACAGGGGCGAAACACCATATATTTT
size: -; J: TRBJ2-1; V: TRBV19; D: TRBD2; CDR3: CASKTFSGRAGNEQFF; DNA: TGTGCAAGTAAGACCTTTAGCGGGAGGGCCGGGAATGAGCAGTTCTTC
size: few; J: TRBJ1-5; V: TRBV5-4; D: -; CDR3: CASSNGGRDNQPQHF; DNA: TGTGCCAGCAGCAATGGTGGACGTGACAATCAGCCCCAGCATTTT
size: once; J: TRBJ1-2; V: TRBV19; D: TRBD1; CDR3: CASSRPDRGPNYGYTF; DNA: TGTGCCAGTAGTAGACCGGACAGGGGGCCTAACTATGGCTACACCTTC
size: -; J: TRBJ2-2; V: TRBV10-3; D: -; CDR3: CAISENIGELFF; DNA: TGTGCCATCAGTGAGAATATCGGGGAGCTGTTTTTT
size: -; J: TRBJ1-6; V: TRBV4-1; D: TRBD1; CDR3: CASRPGQGNSPLHF; DNA: TGCGCCAGCAGGCCCGGACAGGGGAATTCACCCCTCCACTTT
size: -; J: TRBJ2-4; V: TRBV5-4; D: -; CDR3: CASSPMGEAKNIQYF; DNA: TGTGCCAGCAGCCCCATGGGGGAGGCCAAAAACATTCAGTACTTC
size: -; J: TRBJ2-5; V: TRBV11-3; D: TRBD1; CDR3: CASSPGGKETQYF; DNA: TGTGCCAGCAGCCCAGGGGGCAAAGAGACCCAGTACTTC
size: -; J: TRBJ1-5; V: TRBV4-3; D: -; CDR3: CASKSGRGVIGSNQPQHF; DNA: TGCGCCAGCAAAAGTGGGAGAGGGGTGATAGGCAGCAATCAGCCCCAGCATTTT
size: -; J: TRBJ2-1; V: TRBV18; D: TRBD2; CDR3: CASSERTSGSYNEQFF; DNA: TGTGCCAGCTCGGAGAGGACTAGCGGGAGCTACAATGAGCAGTTCTTC
size: -; J: TRBJ2-2; V: TRBV10-3; D: -; CDR3: CAISLGGGPTGELFF; DNA: TGTGCCATCAGTTTGGGAGGGGGCCCCACCGGGGAGCTGTTTTTT
size: once; J: TRBJ2-7; V: TRBV9; D: TRBD1; CDR3: CASSETGDAYEQYF; DNA: TGTGCCAGCAGCGAGACAGGGGATGCCTACGAGCAGTACTTC
size: -; J: TRBJ2-7; V: TRBV28; D: TRBD2; CDR3: CASSLLGGRASYEQYF; DNA: TGTGCCAGCAGTTTACTGGGCGGGAGGGCCTCCTACGAGCAGTACTTC
size: -; J: TRBJ2-1; V: TRBV28; D: -; CDR3: CASSLMNKPYNEQFF; DNA: TGTGCCAGCAGTTTGATGAACAAACCCTACAATGAGCAGTTCTTC
size: -; J: TRBJ2-7; V: TRBV6-5; D: TRBD2; CDR3: CASSLAGALNEQYF; DNA: TGTGCCAGCAGTTTAGCGGGAGCATTAAACGAGCAGTACTTC
size: -; J: TRBJ2-7; V: TRBV18; D: TRBD2; CDR3: CASSPGNVAGMAYEQYF; DNA: TGTGCCAGCTCACCAGGAAACGTAGCGGGAATGGCCTACGAGCAGTACTTC
size: -; J: TRBJ1-3; V: TRBV5-1; D: -; CDR3: CASSGGAGNTIYF; DNA: TGCGCCAGCAGTGGAGGGGCTGGAAACACCATATATTTT
size: -; J: TRBJ2-3; V: TRBV7-9; D: -; CDR3: CASSSYDSTDTQYF; DNA: TGTGCCAGCAGCTCTTATGACAGCACAGATACGCAGTATTTT
size: -; J: TRBJ1-2; V: TRBV2; D: -; CDR3: CASSESAYPNGYTF; DNA: TGTGCCAGCAGTGAATCGGCCTACCCTAATGGCTACACCTTC
size: -; J: TRBJ2-1; V: TRBV19; D: -; CDR3: CASSILELGDSSYNEQFF; DNA: TGTGCCAGTAGTATTCTTGAATTAGGGGATAGCTCCTACAATGAGCAGTTCTTC
size: -; J: TRBJ2-5; V: TRBV6-5; D: -; CDR3: CASSYSDPKGTQYF; DNA: TGTGCCAGCAGTTACTCGGACCCGAAGGGGACCCAGTACTTC
size: -; J: TRBJ1-1; V: TRBV7-2; D: -; CDR3: CASSPGHLKTEAFF; DNA: TGTGCCAGCAGCCCCGGACACCTGAAGACTGAAGCTTTCTTT
size: -; J: TRBJ2-7; V: TRBV7-2; D: -; CDR3: CASSLWGRGAGEQYF; DNA: TGTGCCAGCAGCTTATGGGGTAGGGGGGCAGGAGAGCAGTACTTC
size: -; J: TRBJ2-5; V: TRBV5-1; D: -; CDR3: CASSLAITAAQETQYF; DNA: TGCGCCAGCAGCTTGGCGATAACGGCGGCCCAAGAGACCCAGTACTTC
size: -; J: TRBJ2-7; V: TRBV5-1; D: -; CDR3: CASSLVGGPYEQYF; DNA: TGCGCCAGCAGCTTGGTAGGGGGGCCCTACGAGCAGTACTTC
size: -; J: TRBJ2-3; V: TRBV19; D: -; CDR3: CASSIPRDSDTQYF; DNA: TGTGCCAGTAGTATTCCTCGGGACTCTGATACGCAGTATTTT